This TCR beta chain appears in the sequencing data of a study of T-cell reconstitution after alpha-beta-depleted transplantation in children. Study-wide points: The authors attributed T-cell counts and diversity one year after transplant mostly to newly produced T cells. Alpha-beta T cells about two months after transplant reportedly derived from several hundred expanded graft clones. The study traced high day-60 TCRbeta diversity in some patients to surviving recipient T cells and thymic progenitors.

There are a few counts of this clonotype. Its target is unknown. The CDR3 loop spans 14 amino acids. The V and J ends lost 4 bases and 2 bases respectively, with 11 bases between them. Germline assignment: CDR1 KGHSH and CDR2 LQKENI. Unique molecular identifiers were used in preparing the TCRbeta library. TCRdb passed the PCR reads through MiXCR, listing each CDR3 protein once. The sample yields 450,000 to 550,000 distinct CDR3 sequences, about 10% seen once. The sequence derives from a female patient between 2 and 15 years old who had a stem cell transplant for aplastic anemia, so the T cells may come from the graft donor. V usage is TRBV18 and J usage is TRBJ1-2, with a tentative D call TRBD1 (6 bases). Here the sequenced sample was PBMCs, mostly from graft donor cells, taken 180 days after TCRalphabeta/CD19-depleted stem cell transplant. The CDR3: CASSLGTRNYGYTF. Here the CDR3 DNA reads TGTGCCAGCTCACTCGGGACAAGAAACTATGGCTACACCTTC. Complete variable domain (other parts from reference TRBV18 and TRBJ1-2): NAGVMQNPRHLVRRRGQEARLRCSPMKGHSHVYWYRQLPEEGLKFMVYLQKENIIDESGMPKERFSAEFPKEGPSILRIQQVVRGDSAAYFCASSLGTRNYGYTFGSGTRLTVV.